Here is one TCR beta chain with its context. Its target is unknown. In the PCR, 60 Vbeta and 13 Jbeta primers were used. Sequencing was performed with immunoSEQ multiplex PCR; in TCRdb, only in-frame clones are kept and a portion is missing. This table holds about 160,000 clones, 75% to 90% found once. The record originates from a study of cytomegalovirus exposure and HLA in healthy donors. Points from the study as a whole: Apart from CMV serostatus, no immune exposure information was available. Based on reports, TCR beta sequences accurately predicted HLA-A and HLA-B alleles for most subjects. Earlier analysis yielded a pattern in which most TCR beta V segments were productive about 90% or about 30% of the time. Rare TCR sequences predominated, though certain public TCRs were found in many donors.

Sequencing was performed on PBMCs. The receptor comes from a young man in good health and CMV-seronegative.

CDR3 sequence (DNA): TGCAGCGTTATAGCTACAGGGTCCTCCTACGAGCAGTACTTC. Encoded protein: CSVIATGSSYEQYF. The genes are TRBV29-1 and TRBJ2-7, with D perhaps matching TRBD1 (6 bases). Germline CDR1 is SQVTM and CDR2 is ANQGSEA. The CDR3 runs to 14 residues. V was shortened by 5 bases and J by 0 bases, with 14 bases between the two germline ends.